The present entry profiles one T cell receptor (beta chain) with its context. This clone was detected once. This receptor's antigen is unknown. Per-nucleotide qualities are absent, and no much larger clonotype sits a single base away. This sample is drawn from a study of vaccination effects on CD4 cells after COVID-19 (dated by TCRdb to between 2021 and 2022). Concerning the study at large: Across the study, the median time from the second dose to post-vaccine sampling was 72 days (range 14 to 241). In both COVID-19 convalescent patients and infection-naive vaccine recipients, the study compared SARS-CoV-2 spike-specific CD4+ TCR repertoires from before mRNA vaccination with those from after it. Altogether, around 9 COVID-19 convalescent patients and 4 SARS-CoV-2-naive healthy vaccine recipients made up the full study. The Oncomine TCR Beta short-read assay on an Illumina iSeq 100 was used to sequence cultures from other donors in the study. The paper's findings and limits, for the study overall: In healthy vaccine recipients, vaccine-induced clones were almost all SARS-CoV-2 mono-reactive, with only 1 of 255 cross-reactive with common cold coronaviruses. Both infection-induced and vaccine-induced clones contracted markedly at late post-vaccination timepoints, which is consistent with waning T cell responses. The study was limited by a small number of convalescent patients and lacked early post-infection timepoints.

Unmatched junction bases come to 6, with V trimmed by 1 base and J by 0 bases. There are 16 amino acids in the CDR3, from cysteine to valine inclusive. The read is trimmed to its CDR3 DNA, 48 bases read in frame from base 1. The germline V gene encodes CDR1 SGHDT and CDR2 YYEEEE. The ViraFEST assay stimulated PBMC with viral peptide pools and then used TCR sequencing to identify antigen-specific CD4+ T cell clonotypes by expansion. After around 10 days of culture, CD4+ T cells were isolated with the EasySep CD4+ T cell isolation kit. Participants received two doses of either the BNT162b2 or the mRNA-1273 mRNA SARS-CoV-2 vaccine. The absence of prior SARS-CoV-2 infection in healthy vaccine recipients was confirmed by negative nucleocapsid antibodies before and after vaccination. Each well held two million PBMC cultured in IMDM containing approximately 5% human AB serum, 8.5 to 10 IU/ml IL-2 and gentamicin, along with around 11 ug/ml peptides. Half of the culture medium was replaced with fresh IL-2-containing medium on days 3 and 7. Unless otherwise noted, each peptide stimulation condition was cultured in triplicate wells. PBMC were separated from whole blood using Ficoll-Paque Plus gradient centrifugation and were then either cryopreserved at -140C or used fresh. The spike proteins of SARS-CoV-2 and of the common cold coronaviruses HCoV-NL63, HCoV-OC43 and HCoV-229E were spanned by overlapping peptide pools. The QIAamp micro DNA kit was used to extract genomic DNA from the cultured CD4+ T cells.

The receptor library was made with the immunoSEQ multiplex PCR assay. DNA from the cultured and isolated CD4+ T cells underwent TCR beta CDR3 sequencing. For the original study's pipeline: Non-productive TCR sequences were removed, reads were trimmed to the CDR3 region, and CDR3s of at least 7 amino acids were retained. Antigen-specific clonotypes were identified with the MANAFEST web app by comparing expansion in peptide wells against reference cultures. To be called positive, a clone needed expansion at FDR<0.05 compared with the reference and with all other wells, an odds ratio greater than 5, and a frequency greater than 0.1% in two replicate wells. Cross-reactive clonotypes were defined as significantly expanded in SARS-CoV-2 spike wells and in at least one common cold coronavirus spike condition. CDR3 similarity was assessed by Levenshtein distance with the stringdist R package, and unrooted trees were built with ape in R 3.6.1. In TCRdb, the immuneACCESS table is reduced to in-frame sequences with V and J assigned. These tables do not hold every clone; where another copy was compared, an unresolved V gene accounts for under half, and the others remain unexplained. That table is the source of V, J and clone size, and D and trimming were worked out from the DNA. This sample comprises about 59,000 clones, around 82% of them detected only once. The biggest ten clones account for approximately 1.9% of the sample.

The sample in question was CD4+ T cells from PBMCs cultured with HCoV-OC43 spike peptides, obtained after COVID-19 vaccination. The cell subset or site tag for this specimen amounts to: HCoV-OC43 spike overlapping peptide pool stimulation. The clonotype was recovered from a human donor who received a COVID-19 vaccine. The sequence is built from TRBV5-6 and TRBJ2-7; 8 bases in between match TRBD1. The CDR3 protein sequence reads: CASSLYRDRNSYEQYV. The DNA is TGTGCCAGCAGCTTGTATCGGGACAGGAACTCCTACGAGCAGTACGTC.